These 31 T cell receptor beta chains originate from one sample sequenced in a study of cytomegalovirus exposure and HLA in healthy donors (dated by TCRdb to 2016 to 2017). Library generation was performed with the immunoSEQ multiplex PCR assay. The multiplex PCR relied on a mix of 60 forward primers for TCR Vbeta segments and 13 reverse primers for TCR Jbeta segments. TCRdb's version of the immuneACCESS table is confined to in-frame rearrangements and falls short of the full clone set. An unresolved V gene accounts for under half of the shortfall where checked; the remainder is of unknown origin. This sample gives 150,000 to 200,000 clones in total; 76% of them show up just once. The ten largest account for about 1.5% of the sample. The specimen was PBMCs. The receptors were gathered from a young man in good health and CMV-seronegative.

The chain recombines TRBV28 with TRBJ2-6; maybe TRBD2 (5 bases). CDR1 and CDR2 (germline): MDHEN, SYDVKM. CDR3 length equals 17 residues. Trimming pared 2 bases from V and 2 bases from J, leaving 13 bases between. The CDR3 DNA reads TGTGCCAGCAGTTTAAGCGGTGTGCGACCTGGGGCCAACGTCCTGACTTTC. Encoded protein: CASSLSGVRPGANVLTF.

This chain uses TRBV19 with TRBJ2-1, with TRBD2 matching over 12 bases. CDR1 LNHDA and CDR2 SQIVND come from the germline V gene (reference sequence). The CDR3 has 14 residues. With V trimmed by 5 bases and J by 9 bases, 5 bases remained unmatched. In DNA, the CDR3 is TGTGCCAGTAGTCCTAGCGGGAGGGCGAGTGAGCAGTTCTTC. Its translation: CASSPSGRASEQFF. Full variable domain (outside the CDR3, taken from reference TRBV19 and TRBJ2-1): DGGITQSPKYLFRKEGQNVTLSCEQNLNHDAMYWYRQDPGQGLRLIYYSQIVNDFQKGDIAEGYSVSREKKESFPLTVTSAQKNPTAFYLCASSPSGRASEQFFGPGTRLTVL.

There are a few counts of this clone. This chain joins TRBV30 and TRBJ2-7; D might be TRBD2 (6 bases). With 0 bases removed from V and 7 bases from J, the gap between germline ends came to 10 bases. The germline V gene has CDR1 GTSNPN and CDR2 SVGIG (reference sequence). The length of the CDR3 is 12 residues. The CDR3 bases are TGTGCCTGGAGTGTTCCGGAGGGAGAGCAGTACTTC. Translating it yields CAWSVPEGEQYF.

CDR3 coding DNA: TGTGCCAGCAGCCCGAGGGGGGGAAGGGTCAAGCAGTACTTC. Protein product: CASSPRGGRVKQYF. The chain has TRBV11-2 and TRBJ2-7, with a weak D call TRBD2 (7 bases). The germline CDR1 and CDR2 sequences are SGHAT and FQNNGV. V lost 5 bases and J 8 bases, leaving 19 bases between the germline ends. The CDR3 runs 14 residues.

The chain is built from TRBV10-3 and TRBJ1-1, with D tentatively TRBD1 (6 bases). The length of the CDR3 is 13 residues. Germline lookup yields CDR1 ENHRY and CDR2 SYGVKD. The V and J ends lost 11 bases and 2 bases respectively, with 15 bases between them. The CDR3 is CASCAGANTEAFF. The CDR3 DNA follows: TGTGCCTCCTGTGCAGGGGCTAACACTGAAGCTTTCTTT.

This chain joins TRBV30 and TRBJ1-2, with no clear D. Germline V gene lookup returns CDR1 GTSNPN and CDR2 SVGIG (reference sequence). With 1 base removed from V and 4 bases from J, the gap between germline ends came to 10 bases. The CDR3 is made up of 13 amino acids. CDR3 DNA sequence: TGTGCCTGGAGTGCGGGGAGGTCCTATGGCTACACCTTC. Translated, it gives CAWSAGRSYGYTF.

This rearrangement joins TRBV29-1 to TRBJ2-7, with 7 bases matching TRBD1. CDR1 and CDR2 (germline): SQVTM, ANQGSEA. Losses at the gene ends were 4 bases for V and 2 bases for J; bases not matched to a gene: 5. The CDR3 has 13 amino acids. The CDR3 loop is CSVGGTDTYEQYF. In DNA form, the CDR3 reads TGCAGCGTTGGAGGGACAGATACCTACGAGCAGTACTTC.

This clone has just a few counts. V and J are TRBV27 and TRBJ2-7, with 7 bases matching TRBD1. CDR3 length: 15 amino acids. Trimming removed 6 bases from V and 3 bases from J; junction bases left unmatched: 11. Per the germline V gene, CDR1 is MNHEY and CDR2 is SMNVEV (reference sequence). In DNA, the CDR3 is TGTGCCAGCAGCTCGGTTCGACAGGGACGCTACGAGCAGTACTTC. Amino acids: CASSSVRQGRYEQYF.

J is TRBJ2-7 and V is TRBV11-2; D is unresolved. V gave up 4 bases and J gave up 2 bases, with 3 bases separating them. The CDR3 contains 11 residues. The V gene's germline CDR1 is SGHAT and CDR2 FQNNGV. CDR3 nucleotide sequence: TGTGCCAGCAGCTCTACCTACGAGCAGTACTTC. As protein: CASSSTYEQYF.

The gene calls are TRBV6-1 and TRBJ2-7; D is undetermined. This CDR3 has 11 residues. V was cut by 3 bases and J by 9 bases, with 9 bases left in between. Germline V gives CDR1 MNHNS, CDR2 SASEGT. The chain's CDR3 is CASSEFRGQYF. As DNA, the CDR3 is TGTGCCAGCAGTGAGTTCCGCGGGCAGTACTTC.

The V gene is TRBV28, the J gene TRBJ1-5, with 8 bases aligning to TRBD1. Germline loops: CDR1 MDHEN, CDR2 SYDVKM. The V segment lost 7 bases and the J segment 3 bases; nucleotides outside the gene matches: 8. The CDR3 is made up of 15 amino acids. CDR3 amino acids: CASNDDRGNNQPQHF. The CDR3 DNA sequence: TGTGCCAGCAACGACGACAGGGGTAACAATCAGCCCCAGCATTTT.

The chain joins TRBV7-9 to TRBJ2-2; a weak D match, TRBD2 (5 bases). This CDR3 is built from 16 residues. Between the trimmed V and J ends, which lost 5 bases and 4 bases, there was a span of 17 bases. CDR1 and CDR2 (germline): SEHNR, FQNEAQ (reference sequence). The CDR3 reads CASSPIVRGPTGELFF. The CDR3 DNA sequence: TGTGCCAGCAGCCCCATCGTACGGGGTCCCACCGGGGAGCTGTTTTTT.

This clone was seen a handful of times. The chain recombines TRBV5-1 with TRBJ2-1; 7 nucleotides line up with TRBD2. This CDR3 has 14 residues. Per the germline V gene, CDR1 is SGHRS and CDR2 is YFSETQ. Trimming at V came to 0 bases and at J to 8 bases, leaving 5 bases not matched to a gene. The CDR3 bases are TGCGCCAGCAGCTTGGGGACTAGTATCGATGAGCAGTTCTTC. Protein sequence: CASSLGTSIDEQFF.

CDR3 sequence: CASSVASSGGGTDTQYF. The CDR3 nucleotides read TGTGCCAGCAGCGTAGCTTCTAGCGGGGGGGGCACAGATACGCAGTATTTT. The rearrangement uses TRBV9 and TRBJ2-3; 12 bases are a match to TRBD2. Germline CDR1 SGDLS, CDR2 YYNGEE. The J segment lost 1 base and the V segment lost 0 bases, leaving 3 bases of the junction unmatched. CDR3 length equals 17 residues.

The chain joins TRBV5-1 to TRBJ2-3, with TRBD2 as a possible D gene (5 bases). V dropped 0 bases and J dropped 5 bases, with 13 bases sitting between them. Germline V lookup: CDR1 SGHRS, CDR2 YFSETQ. CDR3 length: 15 amino acids. The CDR3 region is CASSLGARGEDTQYF. DNA of the CDR3: TGCGCCAGCAGCTTGGGGGCACGGGGTGAAGATACGCAGTATTTT.

The V and J genes are TRBV25-1 and TRBJ2-1; 8 bases fit TRBD2. The length of the CDR3 is 15 residues. With V trimmed by 8 bases and J by 7 bases, 13 bases remained unmatched. CDR1 and CDR2 (germline): MGHDK, SYGVNS. CDR3 in DNA: TGTGCCAGCGCCCCAGGAGCGGGAGTTCAGAATGAGCAGTTCTTC. Its translation: CASAPGAGVQNEQFF.

This clone showed up just once. Relative to the germline gene, one junction end is altered; a read error may explain this. The chain is built from TRBV5-4 and TRBJ2-7; 9 bases match TRBD1. The CDR3 length is 13 residues. Germline CDR1 is SGHNT and CDR2 is YYREEE (reference sequence). The CDR3 region has the DNA TGTGCCAGCAGGTTGGACCAGGGACAGGGCTGGTACTTC. Translating it yields CASRLDQGQGWYF.

The chain couples TRBV12-5 to TRBJ2-7; 9 bases match TRBD1. CDR1 is LGHNT and CDR2 is FRNRAP in the germline V gene. V lost 6 bases and J lost 7; bases outside the gene matches: 7. The CDR3 sequence is 13 residues long. CDR3 region: CASGLTGGWEQYF. The CDR3 nucleotides read TGTGCTAGTGGCCTGACAGGGGGGTGGGAGCAGTACTTC.

The chain uses TRBV19 and TRBJ1-2; D not resolved. The germline CDR1 and CDR2 sequences are LNHDA and SQIVND (reference sequence). Trimming removed 2 bases at V and 3 bases at J, with 4 bases between. The CDR3 loop spans 12 amino acids. The chain's CDR3 is CASSISDYGYTF. In DNA, the CDR3 is TGTGCCAGTAGTATAAGCGACTATGGCTACACCTTC.

The chain couples TRBV28 to TRBJ2-6, with a possible D match to TRBD2 (5 bases). Germline V gene lookup returns CDR1 MDHEN and CDR2 SYDVKM. The V gene lost 2 bases and the J gene lost 2 bases, with 7 bases spanning the gap. CDR3 length: 15 amino acids. The CDR3 sequence: CASSLPGTGANVLTF. DNA of the CDR3: TGTGCCAGCAGTTTACCCGGGACTGGGGCCAACGTCCTGACTTTC.

The chain carries TRBV28 and TRBJ2-3; 11 positions match TRBD2. The CDR3 runs 18 residues. The J segment lost 3 bases and the V segment lost 3 bases, leaving 11 bases of the junction unmatched. CDR1 is MDHEN, CDR2 SYDVKM, per germline. In DNA, the CDR3 is TGTGCCAGCAGTTTGTCCCCCTCTCCTAGCGGGAGGACAGATACGCAGTATTTT. This gives the protein CASSLSPSPSGRTDTQYF.

The V and J genes are TRBV5-3 and TRBJ2-2; D possibly corresponds to TRBD2 (7 bases). TRBV5-3 is an open reading frame, and its role is uncertain. V shed 0 bases and J shed 4 bases, with 13 bases lying between them. The CDR3 extends over 16 amino acids. This CDR3 reads CARSLVVGGRTGELFF. The CDR3 DNA reads as TGTGCCAGAAGCTTGGTTGTCGGGGGGCGCACCGGGGAGCTGTTTTTT.

This clone was seen more than once but under ten times. This rearrangement joins TRBV14 to TRBJ2-7; D unclear. This CDR3 is built from 14 residues. The germline V gene has CDR1 SGHDN and CDR2 FVKESK. Trimming took 4 bases from V and 3 from J, leaving 13 bases between them. The CDR3, as DNA: TGTGCCAGCAGCCTTGACCCGAGAGGCTACGAGCAGTACTTC. It translates to CASSLDPRGYEQYF. Full variable domain (outside the CDR3, taken from reference TRBV14 and TRBJ2-7): EAGVTQFPSHSVIEKGQTVTLRCDPISGHDNLYWYRRVMGKEIKFLLHFVKESKQDESGMPNNRFLAERTGGTYSTLKVQPAELEDSGVYFCASSLDPRGYEQYFGPGTRLTVT.

The chain has TRBV29-1 and TRBJ1-6; TRBD1 matches at 7 bases. From germline, CDR1 is SQVTM and CDR2 ANQGSEA. The CDR3 consists of 13 residues. J gave up 7 bases and V 7 bases, and 7 bases lay outside the gene matches. The CDR3 region is CSARQGGNSPLHF. CDR3 in DNA: TGCAGCGCCCGACAGGGCGGCAATTCACCCCTCCACTTT.

The chain joins TRBV4-2 to TRBJ1-1, with 7 nucleotides matching TRBD1. Germline V gene lookup returns CDR1 LGHNA and CDR2 YNFKEQ. This CDR3 has 18 amino acids. The ends lost 3 bases at V and 5 bases at J; junction bases unmatched: 18. The CDR3 region is CASSQPVANRGLGTEAFF. CDR3 nucleotides: TGTGCCAGCAGCCAGCCAGTAGCCAACAGGGGATTGGGGACTGAAGCTTTCTTT.

This clone was counted between two and nine times. V gene TRBV28 combines with J gene TRBJ2-3; 9 bases align to TRBD1. Germline V gene sequence: CDR1 MDHEN, CDR2 SYDVKM. Unmatched junction bases numbered 7, after V lost 7 bases and J lost 5 bases. The CDR3 length is 14 residues. The CDR3: CASIGDRVIDTQYF. CDR3 nucleotides: TGTGCCAGCATAGGGGACAGGGTAATAGATACGCAGTATTTT.

The CDR3 here is CASSDGTGPFHGYTF. Here the CDR3 DNA reads TGTGCCAGCAGTGACGGCACAGGGCCTTTTCATGGCTACACCTTC. The chain joins TRBV6-4 to TRBJ1-2, with a weak D call TRBD1 (6 bases). V was pared by 2 bases and J by 6 bases, with 16 bases between. Germline V gene lookup returns CDR1 MRHNA and CDR2 SNTAGT. CDR3 length equals 15 residues.

V gene TRBV9 combines with J gene TRBJ2-1, with D tentatively TRBD2 (5 bases). There are 16 residues in the CDR3. V lost 0 bases and J lost 3, with 13 bases in between. Per the germline V gene, CDR1 is SGDLS and CDR2 is YYNGEE. CDR3 coding DNA: TGTGCCAGCAGCGTAGGTAGCGATCCTCTCTACAATGAGCAGTTCTTC. This codes for CASSVGSDPLYNEQFF.

The chain recombines TRBV10-2 with TRBJ1-3, with D hard to call. This CDR3 spans 17 amino acids. Germline V gives CDR1 WSHSY, CDR2 SAAADI. Trimming pared 7 bases from V and 0 bases from J, leaving 19 bases between. The CDR3 bases are TGCGCCAGCACCCCTACGGGAAGCCTGTTCTCTGGAAACACCATATATTTT. Its protein is CASTPTGSLFSGNTIYF.

CDR3 sequence reads: CASSGLAGAREQYF. CDR3 in DNA: TGTGCCAGCAGCGGATTAGCGGGAGCAAGAGAGCAGTACTTC. The rearrangement links TRBV5-8 to TRBJ2-5; 9 nucleotides agree with TRBD2. V lost 4 bases to trimming and J lost 11 bases; unmatched junction nucleotides: 12. CDR3 length: 14 amino acids. Germline V gene sequence: CDR1 SGHTS, CDR2 YDEGEE.

The V call is TRBV4-1, the J call TRBJ2-3, with 13 bases aligning to TRBD2. V dropped 4 bases and J dropped 8; count of bases not matched to a gene: 9. This CDR3 is 16 amino acids long. In germline, CDR1 is MGHRA, CDR2 YSYEKL. The DNA of the CDR3 is TGCGCCAGCAGCCCTGGACTAGCGGGGGCCGCCGGTACGCAGTATTTT. Translation gives CASSPGLAGAAGTQYF.